This T cell receptor beta chain emerged from a study of T cells in Graves' hyperthyroidism and ophthalmopathy. About the study: Blood was drawn when the patient was first diagnosed and still untreated. Overall study findings and caveats: Classification by a 13 V-J model distinguished ophthalmopathy from stable hyperthyroidism.

CDR1 is MDHEN and CDR2 is SYDVKM in the germline V gene. This CDR3 region has 13 residues. Trimming took 8 bases from V and 6 from J, leaving 14 bases between them. Authors of the study amplified TCR beta CDR3 regions from RNA transcripts. When the TCR CDR3 underwent first-round RT-PCR, the HTBI primer set was used. TCRdb independently ran MiXCR on the multiplex PCR reads; one entry per CDR3 protein. The sample records some 620,000 distinct CDR3 sequences, about a sixth being singletons. This clonotype was counted only a few times. The antigen is undetermined. This clonotype was sampled from a woman aged 25 to 39 with Graves' hyperthyroidism. The rearrangement joins TRBV28 to TRBJ1-5; D is perhaps TRBD1 (6 bases). Sequenced material: blood. The CDR3 region has the DNA TGTGCCAGCCTCGGGGGGCTGGCTCAGCCCCAGCATTTT. Its translation is CASLGGLAQPQHF.